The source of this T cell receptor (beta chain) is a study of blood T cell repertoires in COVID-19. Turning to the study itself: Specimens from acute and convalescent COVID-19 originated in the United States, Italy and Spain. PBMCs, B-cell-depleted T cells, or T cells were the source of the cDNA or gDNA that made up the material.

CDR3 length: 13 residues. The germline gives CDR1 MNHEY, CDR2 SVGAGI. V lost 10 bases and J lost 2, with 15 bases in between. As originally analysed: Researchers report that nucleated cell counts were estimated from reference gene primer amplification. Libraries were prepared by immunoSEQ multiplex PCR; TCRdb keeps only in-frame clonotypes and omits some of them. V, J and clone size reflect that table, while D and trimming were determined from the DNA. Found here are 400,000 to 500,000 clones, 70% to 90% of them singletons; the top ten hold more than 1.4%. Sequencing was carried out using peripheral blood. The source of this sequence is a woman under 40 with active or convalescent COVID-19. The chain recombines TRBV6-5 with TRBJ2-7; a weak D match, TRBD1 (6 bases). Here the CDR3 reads CATFGTITYEQYF. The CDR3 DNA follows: TGTGCCACCTTCGGGACAATCACCTACGAGCAGTACTTC.